Following are 17 T cell receptor beta chains from one sample sequenced in a study of T cells in localized non-small cell lung cancer. Libraries were prepared by immunoSEQ multiplex PCR; TCRdb keeps only in-frame clonotypes and omits some of them. This table has around 70,000 clones, around 84% appearing once. Material: peripheral blood, obtained before any cancer treatment. The receptors here all came from an older female donor with stage I lung adenocarcinoma.

The chain recombines TRBV11-2 with TRBJ1-1; 7 bases are a match to TRBD1. The CDR3 spans 15 residues. V was clipped by 2 bases and J by 4 bases; unmatched bases: 7. The V gene's germline CDR1 is SGHAT and CDR2 FQNNGV. DNA of the CDR3: TGTGCCAGCAGCTTAATTTTACAGGGGAGCACTGAAGCTTTCTTT. Its protein product is CASSLILQGSTEAFF.

The CDR3 region has the DNA TGTGCCAGCAGTCCAGGTTGGGACACTGAAGCTTTCTTT. Its protein is CASSPGWDTEAFF. This chain uses TRBV6-5 with TRBJ1-1; D remains unclear. The germline V gene has CDR1 MNHEY and CDR2 SVGAGI. The CDR3 length is 13 residues. V was pared by 5 bases and J by 3 bases, with 10 bases between.

In its sample, this clone was seen once. The V and J genes are TRBV6-5 and TRBJ1-2; unclear D gene. CDR3 length: 14 amino acids. V lost 2 bases and J 5 bases, leaving 12 bases between the germline ends. CDR1 is MNHEY and CDR2 is SVGAGI in the germline V gene. The CDR3 DNA reads TGTGCCAGCAGTTACCGGCAAGATAATTATGGCTACACCTTC. Protein: CASSYRQDNYGYTF.

This chain connects TRBV5-4 to TRBJ2-1, with a possible D match to TRBD2 (7 bases). V shed 2 bases and J shed 3 bases, with 12 bases lying between them. From germline, CDR1 is SGHNT and CDR2 YYREEE (reference sequence). CDR3 length equals 15 residues. CDR3 amino acids: CASSFRGAGYNEQFF. The CDR3 DNA sequence: TGTGCCAGCAGCTTTCGGGGGGCCGGCTACAATGAGCAGTTCTTC.

This clone was seen just once. J is TRBJ2-1 and V is TRBV27; D is undetermined. This CDR3 spans 14 amino acids. From germline, CDR1 is MNHEY and CDR2 SMNVEV (reference sequence). V was pared by 1 base and J by 12 bases, with 16 bases between. The chain's CDR3 is CASSLFGDQMRQFF. The CDR3 DNA is TGTGCCAGCAGTTTATTCGGCGACCAGATGAGGCAGTTCTTC.

This chain joins TRBV5-1 and TRBJ2-1; 9 bases line up with TRBD1. V lost 4 bases and J lost 8; bases outside the gene matches: 19. CDR3 length: 18 amino acids. Germline V gene data show CDR1 as SGHRS and CDR2 as YFSETQ. The CDR3 region is CASSRGQGTGGPTYEQFF. Written as DNA, the CDR3 is TGCGCCAGCAGCCGGGGACAGGGAACGGGGGGCCCGACTTATGAGCAGTTCTTC.

The chain has TRBV7-9 and TRBJ2-7, with unresolved D. The germline V gene has CDR1 SEHNR and CDR2 FQNEAQ (reference sequence). The CDR3 loop spans 15 amino acids. The V end was cut by 0 bases, the J end by 2 bases, with 11 bases between. CDR3 in DNA: TGTGCCAGCAGCTTAGCTAAAACTGCTGCCTACGAGCAGTACTTC. Amino acids: CASSLAKTAAYEQYF.

The chain is built from TRBV7-9 and TRBJ2-5; TRBD1 matches at 9 bases. Germline loops: CDR1 SEHNR, CDR2 FQNEAQ (reference sequence). The CDR3 runs to 15 residues. Trimming took 1 base from V and 7 from J; bases not matched to a gene: 7. CDR3: CASSLGDRVAGTQYF. CDR3 sequence (DNA): TGTGCCAGCAGCTTAGGGGACAGGGTTGCGGGGACCCAGTACTTC.

This clone occurred once. V gene TRBV29-1 combines with J gene TRBJ2-1; 14 nucleotides align to TRBD2. Trimming at V came to 1 base and at J to 8 bases, leaving 19 bases not matched to a gene. Germline V gene data show CDR1 as SQVTM and CDR2 as ANQGSEA. The length of the CDR3 is 20 residues. The CDR3 loop is CSVEVRLAGGFISAVDEQFF. DNA of the CDR3: TGCAGCGTTGAAGTTAGACTAGCGGGAGGGTTCATCTCAGCCGTCGATGAGCAGTTCTTC.

V is TRBV9 and J is TRBJ2-3; a possible D gene is TRBD1 (6 bases). The CDR3 is made up of 15 amino acids. V was pared by 0 bases and J by 2 bases, with 10 bases between. Germline V gives CDR1 SGDLS, CDR2 YYNGEE. This chain's CDR3 is CASSVGGQLTDTQYF. The CDR3 DNA sequence: TGTGCCAGCAGCGTAGGCGGACAGCTCACAGATACGCAGTATTTT.

The count of this clone is one. This sequence joins TRBV7-8 and TRBJ2-2; 9 bases line up with TRBD1. This CDR3 spans 16 amino acids. The trim removed 3 bases at V and 1 base at J, leaving 3 bases unmatched. Germline V lookup: CDR1 SGHVS, CDR2 FQNEAQ. CDR3: CASSLQGQGNTGELFF. The CDR3 DNA reads TGTGCCAGCAGCTTGCAGGGACAGGGGAACACCGGGGAGCTGTTTTTT.

The chain links TRBV15 to TRBJ2-7; D is possibly TRBD2 (6 bases). This CDR3 has 13 residues. Trimming took off 1 base at V and 6 bases at J, with 10 bases between the two ends. Germline CDR1 LNHNV, CDR2 YYDKDF (reference sequence). For the CDR3, the DNA is TGTGCCACCAGCAGAGGGGGAGGCTCCGAGCAGTACTTC. It encodes CATSRGGGSEQYF.

The genes are TRBV19 and TRBJ1-3, with 10 bases lining up with TRBD1. Germline CDR1 LNHDA, CDR2 SQIVND (reference sequence). Losses at the gene ends were 3 bases for V and 0 bases for J; bases not matched to a gene: 8. The CDR3 contains 18 residues. CDR3 residues: CASSMDIRTGGSGNTIYF. CDR3 DNA sequence: TGTGCCAGTAGTATGGATATCAGGACAGGGGGCTCTGGAAACACCATATATTTT.

The V and J genes are TRBV19 and TRBJ1-1, with D maybe TRBD1 (6 bases). This CDR3 region has 17 residues. Germline V gene data show CDR1 as LNHDA and CDR2 as SQIVND (reference sequence). The germline V and J ends were trimmed by 2 bases and 6 bases, with 22 bases remaining between them. CDR3 DNA: TGTGCCAGTAGTATACTCGCGGGCACAGGGCATGGGTCTGAAGCTTTCTTT. Protein sequence: CASSILAGTGHGSEAFF.

The sample holds one count of this clone. The CDR3 here is CASSPQTGLFGYTF. The CDR3 nucleotides are TGTGCCAGCAGCCCGCAAACAGGGTTATTTGGCTACACCTTC. The chain uses TRBV11-2 and TRBJ1-2; tentatively, D is TRBD1 (6 bases). Trimming removed 5 bases from V and 7 bases from J, with 17 bases in between. This CDR3 has 14 residues. In germline, CDR1 is SGHAT, CDR2 FQNNGV.

The CDR3 nucleotides are TGTGCCAGCAGTGCGACAGGGGTAGACCAGCCCCAGCATTTT. This codes for CASSATGVDQPQHF. The V call is TRBV6-1, the J call TRBJ1-5; 8 bases fit TRBD1. Trimming at V came to 4 bases and at J to 7 bases, leaving 6 bases not matched to a gene. The germline V gene has CDR1 MNHNS and CDR2 SASEGT. CDR3 size: 14 residues.

The V call is TRBV19, the J call TRBJ2-7; the D gene is possibly TRBD2 (7 bases). Trimming left V 3 bases short and J 4 bases short, with 25 bases between. The CDR3 is 18 amino acids. Germline CDR1 LNHDA, CDR2 SQIVND (reference sequence). This CDR3 is CASSIWGGALRQEYEQYF. CDR3 nucleotide sequence: TGTGCCAGTAGTATCTGGGGGGGGGCACTGAGACAAGAGTACGAGCAGTACTTC. The full variable domain, in which reference TRBV19 and TRBJ2-7 provide the parts outside the CDR3, is DGGITQSPKYLFRKEGQNVTLSCEQNLNHDAMYWYRQDPGQGLRLIYYSQIVNDFQKGDIAEGYSVSREKKESFPLTVTSAQKNPTAFYLCASSIWGGALRQEYEQYFGPGTRLTVT.